This entry lists 30 T cell receptor beta chains sequenced from one sample in a study of T cells after yellow fever vaccination. From the 5' RACE reads, TCRdb called clonotypes with MiXCR, one entry per CDR3 protein. The table records some 260,000 distinct CDR3 sequences, about 5% of them present only once. The sample consisted of CD4+ T cells sorted from PBMCs, taken on the day of the yellow fever booster vaccination. The receptors here all came from a young man who received the YFV17D yellow fever vaccine.

V usage is TRBV7-9 and J usage is TRBJ2-3; D ambiguous. CDR3 length: 15 amino acids. V dropped 5 bases and J dropped 2 bases, with 14 bases sitting between them. CDR1 is SEHNR and CDR2 is FQNEAQ in the germline V gene (reference sequence). DNA of the CDR3: TGTGCCAGCAGCCCCGTGGGTGCCTCCACAGATACGCAGTATTTT. It is translated as CASSPVGASTDTQYF. The variable domain in full, with the rest retrieved from reference TRBV7-9 and TRBJ2-3, is DTGVSQNPRHKITKRGQNVTFRCDPISEHNRLYWYRQTLGQGPEFLTYFQNEAQLEKSRLLSDRFSAERPKGSFSTLEIQRTEQGDSAMYLCASSPVGASTDTQYFGPGTRLTVL.

V gene TRBV10-3 combines with J gene TRBJ2-1, with 11 bases lining up with TRBD2. Germline V lookup: CDR1 ENHRY, CDR2 SYGVKD. J was trimmed by 5 bases and V by 2 bases; bases with no gene match: 5. This CDR3 has 16 amino acids. The CDR3 here is CAISEVTSGVNNEQFF. CDR3 bases: TGTGCCATCAGTGAGGTGACTAGCGGGGTAAACAATGAGCAGTTCTTC.

The table lists this clonotype with many counts. This chain links TRBV7-2 with TRBJ2-1, with 7 bases that match TRBD2. Losses at the gene ends were 1 base for V and 5 bases for J; bases not matched to a gene: 14. Germline values: CDR1 SGHTA, CDR2 FQGNSA. The CDR3 is 18 amino acids. The CDR3 loop reads CASSLVQVGLAENNEQFF. In DNA, the CDR3 is TGTGCCAGCAGCTTAGTACAGGTGGGGCTAGCGGAAAACAATGAGCAGTTCTTC.

This clonotype was recorded at least ten times. The V and J genes are TRBV4-1 and TRBJ2-4; TRBD2 agrees at 9 bases. V lost 1 base and J lost 1; bases outside the gene matches: 5. CDR1 is MGHRA, CDR2 YSYEKL, per germline. The CDR3 has 17 residues. The CDR3 DNA reads TGCGCCAGCAGCCAAGGTCGGCTAGCGGGGGCCAAAAACATTCAGTACTTC. As protein: CASSQGRLAGAKNIQYF.

The rearrangement uses TRBV5-4 and TRBJ2-6; 12 bases are a match to TRBD1. Germline V gene sequence: CDR1 SGHNT, CDR2 YYREEE (reference sequence). V shed 5 bases and J 3 bases; nucleotides not matched to a gene: 12. The CDR3 has 19 amino acids. The CDR3 region has the DNA TGTGCCAGCAGGGTTGGGTATTGGGACAGGGGGCTTGGGGCCAACGTCCTGACTTTC. Protein: CASRVGYWDRGLGANVLTF.

The V call is TRBV20-1, the J call TRBJ2-2; a possible D gene is TRBD2 (5 bases). Trimming cost V 5 bases and J 0 bases, with 16 bases left between them. The CDR3 contains 16 residues. The germline V gene encodes CDR1 DFQATT and CDR2 SNEGSKA (reference sequence). The CDR3 here is CSAVEGSRANTGELFF. The CDR3 DNA follows: TGCAGTGCTGTAGAGGGTAGTAGGGCGAACACCGGGGAGCTGTTTTTT.

This chain connects TRBV20-1 to TRBJ2-5; 7 bases align to TRBD2. The CDR3 is 12 residues long. V dropped 6 bases and J dropped 2; count of bases not matched to a gene: 3. Germline V gene sequence: CDR1 DFQATT, CDR2 SNEGSKA (reference sequence). The CDR3 DNA is TGCAGTGCCAGGGAGGGGCAAGAGACCCAGTACTTC. Translated: CSAREGQETQYF.

This clonotype was observed a few times. V and J are TRBV5-6 and TRBJ2-1, with TRBD1 matching 7 bases. Trimming cost V 4 bases and J 2 bases; bases outside gene matches: 9. CDR1 SGHDT and CDR2 YYEEEE come from the germline V gene. The CDR3 has 16 amino acids. CDR3 amino acids: CASSHRQGGAYNEQFF. Written as DNA, the CDR3 is TGTGCCAGCAGCCATAGACAGGGTGGGGCCTACAATGAGCAGTTCTTC.

The chain is built from TRBV5-1 and TRBJ1-1, with D perhaps TRBD1 (5 bases). CDR3 length equals 14 residues. Trimming took 4 bases from V and 1 from J, leaving 11 bases between them. Germline lookup yields CDR1 SGHRS and CDR2 YFSETQ. The CDR3 is CASSLTRGNTEAFF. DNA of the CDR3: TGCGCCAGCAGCCTGACTAGGGGGAACACTGAAGCTTTCTTT.

This clonotype was seen a few times. V gene TRBV13 combines with J gene TRBJ1-3, with unresolved D. Trimming left V 5 bases short and J 2 bases short, with 4 bases between. CDR1 and CDR2 (germline): PRHDT, FYEKMQ (reference sequence). The CDR3 loop spans 12 amino acids. CDR3 region: CASSRTGNTIYF. The CDR3, as DNA: TGTGCCAGCAGCCGGACTGGAAACACCATATATTTT. The full variable domain, its missing parts supplied by reference TRBV13 and TRBJ1-3, is AAGVIQSPRHLIKEKRETATLKCYPIPRHDTVYWYQQGPGQDPQFLISFYEKMQSDKGSIPDRFSAQQFSDYHSELNMSSLELGDSALYFCASSRTGNTIYFGEGSWLTVV.

This sequence joins TRBV7-6 and TRBJ1-1; D is unclear. V gave up 0 bases and J gave up 5 bases, with 10 bases separating them. Germline CDR1 reads SGHVS; CDR2 reads FNYEAQ. The CDR3 spans 14 residues. For the CDR3, the DNA is TGTGCCAGCAGCTTAGCTAGGGAATGGACTGAAGCTTTCTTT. It yields the protein CASSLAREWTEAFF.

This clonotype was detected many times. The CDR3 reads CASSLYSGGGKADEQFF. In DNA form, the CDR3 reads TGCGCCAGCAGCTTGTATTCCGGCGGGGGGAAGGCCGATGAGCAGTTCTTC. The gene calls are TRBV5-1 and TRBJ2-1, with 8 nucleotides matching TRBD2. The CDR3 consists of 17 residues. Germline assignment: CDR1 SGHRS and CDR2 YFSETQ. Germline trimming cut 1 base from V and 8 bases from J; bases unmatched to any gene: 14.

This clonotype was counted many times. CDR3 in amino acids: CSAGGRANQPQHF. CDR3 in DNA: TGCAGTGCAGGAGGCAGGGCCAATCAGCCCCAGCATTTT. The chain recombines TRBV20-1 with TRBJ1-5, with D tentatively TRBD1 (5 bases). The length of the CDR3 is 13 residues. Trimming stripped 6 bases from V and 3 bases from J, with 12 bases between. Germline assignment: CDR1 DFQATT and CDR2 SNEGSKA (reference sequence).

This clonotype appeared a few times. The genes are TRBV7-9 and TRBJ2-5; TRBD1 is a possible D gene (5 bases). Trimming took off 5 bases at V and 11 bases at J, with 18 bases between the two ends. CDR1 and CDR2 (germline): SEHNR, FQNEAQ (reference sequence). The CDR3 extends over 13 amino acids. The CDR3 DNA is TGTGCCAGCAGCCCCGTCGGTGGGGCACCGCAGTACTTC. It translates to CASSPVGGAPQYF.

The chain combines TRBV7-2 with TRBJ2-3, with TRBD2 matching 15 bases. V lost 3 bases, J lost 9 bases, and 4 bases stayed unmatched. The CDR3 runs 15 residues. Germline CDR1 is SGHTA and CDR2 is FQGNSA. The CDR3 nucleotides read TGTGCCAGCAGCTTCGGACTAGCGGGGGGGCGCACGCAGTATTTT. Residues: CASSFGLAGGRTQYF. The complete variable domain, with remaining parts taken from reference TRBV7-2 and TRBJ2-3, reads GAGVSQSPSNKVTEKGKDVELRCDPISGHTALYWYRQSLGQGLEFLIYFQGNSAPDKSGLPSDRFSAERTGGSVSTLTIQRTQQEDSAVYLCASSFGLAGGRTQYFGPGTRLTVL.

There are many counts of this clonotype. The chain joins TRBV19 to TRBJ2-3; the D gene could be TRBD1 or TRBD2 (5 bases each). In germline, CDR1 is LNHDA, CDR2 SQIVND (reference sequence). The CDR3 contains 15 residues. Trimming took 3 bases from V and 6 from J, leaving 16 bases between them. This chain's CDR3 is CASSIGASPGDTQYF. In DNA, the CDR3 is TGTGCCAGTAGTATCGGGGCCTCCCCTGGGGATACGCAGTATTTT.

This chain connects TRBV6-5 to TRBJ2-3; 8 bases fit TRBD2. V gave up 2 bases and J gave up 3 bases; unmatched junction bases: 19. CDR3 size: 20 residues. Germline V gene data show CDR1 as MNHEY and CDR2 as SVGAGI. The CDR3 DNA reads TGTGCCAGCAGTTACCGACGAGGCAAGAAAAGCGGGGGCCGAACAGATACGCAGTATTTT. Translated, it gives CASSYRRGKKSGGRTDTQYF.

With respect to this clonotype: This clone may be a read error of a much larger clone one base away. This chain's CDR3 is CASRSDRGTDTQYF. The CDR3 region has the DNA TGTGCCAGCAGATCGGACAGGGGCACAGATACGCAGTATTTT. The V and J genes are TRBV7-2 and TRBJ2-3; 8 nucleotides align to TRBD1. With V trimmed by 6 bases and J by 1 base, 3 bases remained unmatched. The germline gives CDR1 SGHTA, CDR2 FQGNSA. The CDR3 has 14 residues.

The genes are TRBV28 and TRBJ1-4; no firm D call. V was trimmed by 8 bases and J by 1 base, leaving 14 bases between them. This CDR3 has 15 residues. Germline V CDR1 and CDR2: MDHEN, SYDVKM. CDR3 residues: CASYPIGETNEKLFF. The CDR3 DNA follows: TGTGCCAGCTACCCCATTGGGGAAACTAATGAAAAACTGTTTTTT.

The sample holds many counts of this clonotype. The chain recombines TRBV11-1 with TRBJ2-5, with D possibly TRBD2 on 6 matching bases. This CDR3 region has 16 residues. The germline V gene encodes CDR1 SGHAT and CDR2 FQDESV (reference sequence). Trimming removed 4 bases at V and 2 bases at J, with 17 bases between. Written as DNA, the CDR3 is TGTGCCAGCAGCTCCGACCCTTCGGCGGGACAAGAGACCCAGTACTTC. It encodes CASSSDPSAGQETQYF.

This chain connects TRBV6-1 to TRBJ2-1; 11 bases line up with TRBD2. Losses at the gene ends were 7 bases for V and 6 bases for J; bases not matched to a gene: 5. There are 14 residues in the CDR3. Per the germline V gene, CDR1 is MNHNS and CDR2 is SASEGT. The CDR3 here is CASTLLAGGNEQFF. CDR3 bases: TGTGCCAGCACCCTCCTAGCGGGGGGCAATGAGCAGTTCTTC.

This clonotype was counted many times. The V gene is TRBV7-8, the J gene TRBJ2-7, with 10 positions matching TRBD1. The V gene end was trimmed by 5 bases and the J gene end by 3 bases; junction bases not matched to a gene: 10. The CDR3 spans 16 residues. Germline assignment: CDR1 SGHVS and CDR2 FQNEAQ. The CDR3 DNA reads as TGTGCCAGCAGCCCACCGCTAAGGACAGGGGGCTACGAGCAGTACTTC. Amino acids: CASSPPLRTGGYEQYF.

The J gene is TRBJ2-3, the V gene TRBV7-2; a possible D gene is TRBD1 (5 bases). This CDR3 has 15 amino acids. Between the trimmed V and J ends, which lost 1 base and 1 base, there was a span of 9 bases. The V gene's germline CDR1 is SGHTA and CDR2 FQGNSA. The CDR3 DNA follows: TGTGCCAGCAGCTTAGGCCCCAGGGGCACAGATACGCAGTATTTT. Its protein product is CASSLGPRGTDTQYF.

This clonotype showed up just a few times. The CDR3 bases are TGTGCCAGCAGCTTAAGGCCTCCGGACGAGCAGTACTTC. It encodes CASSLRPPDEQYF. The chain links TRBV7-2 to TRBJ2-7; no firm D call. CDR3 length: 13 amino acids. The germline V and J ends were trimmed by 2 bases and 5 bases, with 10 bases remaining between them. Looked up from germline, CDR1 is SGHTA and CDR2 is FQGNSA.

In this sample, this clonotype turned up many times. This sequence joins TRBV24-1 and TRBJ1-6, with D tentatively TRBD1 (6 bases). This CDR3 is 13 amino acids long. Germline V gives CDR1 KGHDR, CDR2 SFDVKD. Trimming took off 12 bases at V and 7 bases at J, with 15 bases between the two ends. The CDR3 here is CAVIQGGNSPLHF. CDR3 nucleotide sequence: TGTGCCGTCATACAGGGTGGAAATTCACCCCTCCACTTT.

This sequence joins TRBV27 and TRBJ2-3; D is perhaps TRBD2 (6 bases). Germline CDR1 and CDR2: MNHEY and SMNVEV (reference sequence). The CDR3 has 11 residues. The CDR3 reads CGRGEDDTQYF. DNA for the CDR3: TGTGGGCGCGGGGAGGACGATACGCAGTATTTT.

The CDR3 here is CASSLELGKNEKLFF. In DNA form, the CDR3 reads TGTGCCAGCAGCCTTGAACTCGGCAAGAATGAAAAACTGTTTTTT. This chain connects TRBV3-1 to TRBJ1-4, with D hard to call. The CDR3 length is 15 residues. Germline assignment: CDR1 LGHDT and CDR2 YNNKEL (reference sequence). The ends were cut back, 4 bases at V and 5 bases at J, with 14 bases in the middle.

This clonotype was recorded many times. This chain joins TRBV18 and TRBJ2-1; TRBD2 matches 12 bases. The CDR3 covers 16 residues. J lost 9 bases, V lost 2 bases, and 8 bases had no gene match. In germline, CDR1 is KGHSH, CDR2 LQKENI. This CDR3 is CASSPASGGAGIEQFF. The CDR3 DNA sequence: TGTGCCAGCTCACCAGCTAGCGGGGGGGCCGGTATTGAGCAGTTCTTC.

This clonotype was detected a few times. CDR3 nucleotide sequence: TGTGCCAGCAGCCCCTCTAGCGGGGGTCACACCGGGGAGCTGTTTTTT. The encoded protein is CASSPSSGGHTGELFF. The rearrangement joins TRBV11-2 to TRBJ2-2, with 10 bases identical to TRBD2. This CDR3 is 16 amino acids long. The V gene end was trimmed by 5 bases and the J gene end by 3 bases; junction bases not matched to a gene: 6. Per the germline V gene, CDR1 is SGHAT and CDR2 is FQNNGV. The complete variable domain, with remaining parts taken from reference TRBV11-2 and TRBJ2-2, reads EAGVAQSPRYKIIEKRQSVAFWCNPISGHATLYWYQQILGQGPKLLIQFQNNGVVDDSQLPKDRFSAERLKGVDSTLKIQPAKLEDSAVYLCASSPSSGGHTGELFFGEGSRLTVL.

This clonotype has only a few counts. The gene calls are TRBV4-3 and TRBJ1-1; D remains unclear. The ends were cut back, 0 bases at V and 5 bases at J, with 10 bases in the middle. Germline values: CDR1 LGHNA, CDR2 YSLEER. The length of the CDR3 is 14 residues. The CDR3 is CASSQEHGGTEAFF. The CDR3 DNA reads as TGCGCCAGCAGCCAAGAACACGGAGGGACTGAAGCTTTCTTT.